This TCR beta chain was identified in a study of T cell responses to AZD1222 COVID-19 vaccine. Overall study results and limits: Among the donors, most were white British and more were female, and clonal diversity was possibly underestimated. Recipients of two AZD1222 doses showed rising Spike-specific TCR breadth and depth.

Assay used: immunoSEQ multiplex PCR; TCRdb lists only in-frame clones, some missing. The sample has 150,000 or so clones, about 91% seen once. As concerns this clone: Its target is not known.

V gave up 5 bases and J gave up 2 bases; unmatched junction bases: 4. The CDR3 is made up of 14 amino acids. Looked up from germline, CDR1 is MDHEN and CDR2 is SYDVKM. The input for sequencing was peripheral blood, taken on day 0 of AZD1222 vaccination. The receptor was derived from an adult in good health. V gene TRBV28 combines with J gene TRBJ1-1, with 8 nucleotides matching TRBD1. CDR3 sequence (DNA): TGTGCCAGCAGTGCAGGGGGCCATAACACTGAAGCTTTCTTT. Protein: CASSAGGHNTEAFF.